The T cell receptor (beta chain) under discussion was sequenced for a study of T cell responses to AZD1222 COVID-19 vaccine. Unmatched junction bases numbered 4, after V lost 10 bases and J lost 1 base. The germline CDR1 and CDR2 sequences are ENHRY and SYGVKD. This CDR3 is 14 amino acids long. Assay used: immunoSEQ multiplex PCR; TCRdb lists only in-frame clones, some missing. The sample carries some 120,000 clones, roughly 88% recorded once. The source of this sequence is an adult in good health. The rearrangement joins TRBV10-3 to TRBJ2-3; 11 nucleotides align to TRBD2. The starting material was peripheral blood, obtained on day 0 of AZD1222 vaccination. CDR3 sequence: CATLTSGGTDTQYF. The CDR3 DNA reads TGTGCCACCCTGACTAGCGGGGGCACAGATACGCAGTATTTT.